This T cell receptor (beta chain) derives from a study of cytomegalovirus exposure and HLA in healthy donors. Across the study: The Caucasian-associated ancestry cluster contained around four fifths of the 398 genotyped donors. The study's findings and limits: Researchers reported in a later analysis that a missense DCLRE1C variant was tied to TCR beta V- and J-gene trimming. Researchers had no immune exposure information except CMV serostatus available.

Comment on this clone: Its antigen is as yet unknown.

Trimming took 5 bases from V and 0 from J, leaving 14 bases between them. Germline CDR1 and CDR2: LNHDA and SQIVND (reference sequence). The CDR3 runs to 16 residues. Primers included in the PCR were 60 Vbeta and 13 Jbeta primers. Here immunoSEQ multiplex PCR was the method, and the copy in TCRdb shows in-frame clones only, minus some. Listed are some 180,000 clones; about 6% falls within the top ten. The clonotype comes from a man aged 30 to 39 in good health and CMV-seronegative. The genes are TRBV19 and TRBJ2-4, with D maybe TRBD1 (5 bases). The sample was PBMCs. CDR3 coding DNA: TGTGCCAGTAGTCCTTACATGGGGCTAGCCAAAAACATTCAGTACTTC. Translation: CASSPYMGLAKNIQYF.